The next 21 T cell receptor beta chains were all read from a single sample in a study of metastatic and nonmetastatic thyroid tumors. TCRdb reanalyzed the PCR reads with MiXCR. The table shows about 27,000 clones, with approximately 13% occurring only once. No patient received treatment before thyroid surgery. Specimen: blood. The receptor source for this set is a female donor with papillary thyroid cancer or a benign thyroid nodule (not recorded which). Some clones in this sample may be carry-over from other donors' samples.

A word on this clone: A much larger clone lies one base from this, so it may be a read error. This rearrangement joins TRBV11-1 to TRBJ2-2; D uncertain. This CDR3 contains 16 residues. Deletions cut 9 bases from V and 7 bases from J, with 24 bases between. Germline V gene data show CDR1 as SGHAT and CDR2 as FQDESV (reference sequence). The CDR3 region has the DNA TGTGCCAGTAGCCCCCTTGGCAGTGGGCGAGGCGGGGAGCTGTTTTTT. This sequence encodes CASSPLGSGRGGELFF. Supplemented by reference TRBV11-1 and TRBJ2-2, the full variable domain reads EAEVAQSPRYKITEKSQAVAFWCDPISGHATLYWYRQILGQGPELLVQFQDESVVDDSQLPKDRFSAERLKGVDSTLKIQPAELGDSAMYLCASSPLGSGRGGELFFGEGSRLTVL.

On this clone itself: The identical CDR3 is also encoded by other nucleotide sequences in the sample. CDR3 sequence reads: CASSPRGQEGGHSPLHF. The DNA for the CDR3 is TGTGCCAGCTCACCACGGGGACAAGAGGGTGGGCATTCACCCCTCCACTTT. J is TRBJ1-6 and V is TRBV18; a weak D match, TRBD1 (6 bases). The CDR3 has 17 amino acids. The ends were cut back, 1 base at V and 8 bases at J, with 18 bases in the middle. CDR1 and CDR2 (germline): KGHSH, LQKENI. Together with reference TRBV18 and TRBJ1-6, the CDR3 gives the full variable domain: NAGVMQNPRHLVRRRGQEARLRCSPMKGHSHVYWYRQLPEEGLKFMVYLQKENIIDESGMPKERFSAEFPKEGPSILRIQQVVRGDSAAYFCASSPRGQEGGHSPLHFGNGTRLTVT.

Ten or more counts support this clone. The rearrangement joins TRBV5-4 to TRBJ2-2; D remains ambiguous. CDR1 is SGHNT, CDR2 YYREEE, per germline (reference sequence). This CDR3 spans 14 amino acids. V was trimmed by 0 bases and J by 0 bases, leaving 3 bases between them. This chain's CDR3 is CASSLDPNTGELFF. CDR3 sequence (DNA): TGTGCCAGCAGCTTGGACCCGAACACCGGGGAGCTGTTTTTT. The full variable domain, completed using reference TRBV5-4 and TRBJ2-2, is ETGVTQSPTHLIKTRGQQVTLRCSSQSGHNTVSWYQQALGQGPQFIFQYYREEENGRGNFPPRFSGLQFPNYSSELNVNALELDDSALYLCASSLDPNTGELFFGEGSRLTVL.

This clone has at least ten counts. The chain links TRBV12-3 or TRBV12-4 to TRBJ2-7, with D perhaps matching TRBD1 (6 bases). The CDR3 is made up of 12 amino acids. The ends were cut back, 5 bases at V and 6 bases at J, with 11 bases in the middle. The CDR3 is CASSKDSREQYF. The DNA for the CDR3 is TGTGCCAGCAGTAAGGACAGTCGCGAGCAGTACTTC.

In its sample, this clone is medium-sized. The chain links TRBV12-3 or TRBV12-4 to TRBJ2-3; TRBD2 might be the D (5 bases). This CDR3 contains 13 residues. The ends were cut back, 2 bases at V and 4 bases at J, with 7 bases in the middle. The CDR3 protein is CASSLSGADTQYF. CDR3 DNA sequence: TGTGCCAGCAGTTTAAGCGGCGCAGATACGCAGTATTTT.

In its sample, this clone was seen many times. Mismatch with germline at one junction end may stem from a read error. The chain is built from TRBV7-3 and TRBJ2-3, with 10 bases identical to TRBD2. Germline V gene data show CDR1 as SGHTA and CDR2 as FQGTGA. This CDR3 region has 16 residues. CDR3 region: CASSPKTSGIADTQYF. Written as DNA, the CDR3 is TGTGCCAGCAGCCCCAAAACTAGCGGGATAGCAGACACGCAGTATTTT.

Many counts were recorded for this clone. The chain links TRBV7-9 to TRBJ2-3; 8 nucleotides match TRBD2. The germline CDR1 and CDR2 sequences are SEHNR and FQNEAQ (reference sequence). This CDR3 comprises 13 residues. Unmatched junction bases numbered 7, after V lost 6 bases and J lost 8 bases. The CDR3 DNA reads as TGTGCCAGCAGAACCCGGGAGGGCGGTACGCAGTATTTT. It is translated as CASRTREGGTQYF.

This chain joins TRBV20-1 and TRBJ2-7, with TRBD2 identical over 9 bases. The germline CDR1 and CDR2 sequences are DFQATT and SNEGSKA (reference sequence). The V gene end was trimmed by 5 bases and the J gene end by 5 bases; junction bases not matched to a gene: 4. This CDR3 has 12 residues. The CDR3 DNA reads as TGCAGTGCTTCCCGCGGGGGGGACGAGCAGTACTTC. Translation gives CSASRGGDEQYF.

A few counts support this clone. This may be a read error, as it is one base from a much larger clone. CDR3 bases: TGTGCCAGCGGGGGGCAGGGGGGCCGAAAACTGTTTTTT. It is translated as CASGGQGGRKLFF. This chain joins TRBV19 and TRBJ1-4; TRBD1 aligns across 7 bases. CDR1 LNHDA and CDR2 SQIVND come from the germline V gene (reference sequence). The V gene end was trimmed by 9 bases and the J gene end by 10 bases; junction bases not matched to a gene: 11. The CDR3 loop spans 13 amino acids.

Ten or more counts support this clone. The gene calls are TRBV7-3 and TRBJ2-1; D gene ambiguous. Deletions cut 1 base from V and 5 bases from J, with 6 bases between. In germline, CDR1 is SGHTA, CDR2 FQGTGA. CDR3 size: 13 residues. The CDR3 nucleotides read TGTGCCAGCAGCTTAAGTAGGGACAATGAGCAGTTCTTC. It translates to CASSLSRDNEQFF.

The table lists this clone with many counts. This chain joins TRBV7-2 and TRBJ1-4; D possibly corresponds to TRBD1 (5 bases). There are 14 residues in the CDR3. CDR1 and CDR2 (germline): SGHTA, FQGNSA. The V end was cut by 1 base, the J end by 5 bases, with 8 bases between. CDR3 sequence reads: CASSLGGLNEKLFF. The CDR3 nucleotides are TGTGCCAGCAGCTTAGGGGGCCTCAATGAAAAACTGTTTTTT.

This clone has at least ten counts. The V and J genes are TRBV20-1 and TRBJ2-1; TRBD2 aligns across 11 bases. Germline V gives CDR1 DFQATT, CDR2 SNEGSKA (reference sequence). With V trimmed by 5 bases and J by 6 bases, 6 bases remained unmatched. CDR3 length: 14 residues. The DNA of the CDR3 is TGCAGTGCTGGAGCTAGCGGGGGGCCCAATGAGCAGTTCTTC. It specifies CSAGASGGPNEQFF.

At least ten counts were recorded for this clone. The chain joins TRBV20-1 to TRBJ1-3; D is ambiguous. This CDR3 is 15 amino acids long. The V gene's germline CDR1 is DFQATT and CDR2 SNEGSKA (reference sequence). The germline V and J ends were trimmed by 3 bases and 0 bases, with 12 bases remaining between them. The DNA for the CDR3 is TGCAGTGCTAGGGGCGACACTTACTCTGGAAACACCATATATTTT. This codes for CSARGDTYSGNTIYF.

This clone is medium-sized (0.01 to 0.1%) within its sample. The CDR3 sequence: CASSLEQGAHSFF. CDR3 DNA sequence: TGTGCCAGCAGCTTGGAACAGGGGGCGCACTCTTTCTTT. The chain recombines TRBV11-1 with TRBJ1-1; 9 nucleotides line up with TRBD1. With 3 bases clipped from V and 12 bases from J, the junction kept 8 bases outside the gene matches. This CDR3 has 13 amino acids. Germline CDR1 SGHAT, CDR2 FQDESV (reference sequence).

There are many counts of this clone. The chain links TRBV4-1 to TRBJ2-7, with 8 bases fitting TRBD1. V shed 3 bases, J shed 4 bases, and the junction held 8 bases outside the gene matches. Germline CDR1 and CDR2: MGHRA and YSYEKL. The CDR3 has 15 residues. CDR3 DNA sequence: TGCGCCAGCAGCCAGACTCCCGGGACAGGTTACGAGCAGTACTTC. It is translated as CASSQTPGTGYEQYF.

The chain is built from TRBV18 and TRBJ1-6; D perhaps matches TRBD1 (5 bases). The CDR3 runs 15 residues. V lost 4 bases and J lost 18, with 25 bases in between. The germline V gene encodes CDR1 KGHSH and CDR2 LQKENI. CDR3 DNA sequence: TGTGCCAGCTCACGGGATGGGGGTTATAATTCACCCTACCACTTT. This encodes CASSRDGGYNSPYHF.

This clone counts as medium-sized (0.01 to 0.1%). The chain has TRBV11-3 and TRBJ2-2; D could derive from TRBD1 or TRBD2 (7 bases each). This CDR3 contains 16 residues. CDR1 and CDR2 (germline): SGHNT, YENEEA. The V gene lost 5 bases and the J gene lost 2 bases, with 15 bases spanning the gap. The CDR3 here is CASSAQGGGNTGELFF. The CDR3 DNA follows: TGTGCCAGCAGCGCGCAGGGGGGGGGAAACACCGGGGAGCTGTTTTTT.

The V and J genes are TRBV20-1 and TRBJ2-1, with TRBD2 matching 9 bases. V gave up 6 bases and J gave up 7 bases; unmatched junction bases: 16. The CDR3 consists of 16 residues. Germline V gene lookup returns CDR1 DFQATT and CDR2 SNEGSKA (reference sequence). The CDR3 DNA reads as TGCAGTGCCAATTCGGGCGGTTGGCGGGAGGGGAATGAGCAGTTCTTC. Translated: CSANSGGWREGNEQFF.

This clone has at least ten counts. Here the CDR3 reads CASSQARYTDTQYF. The DNA of the CDR3 is TGTGCCAGCAGCCAAGCCCGCTACACAGATACGCAGTATTTT. The genes are TRBV14 and TRBJ2-3, with D hard to call. The CDR3 is 14 residues long. Germline values: CDR1 SGHDN, CDR2 FVKESK. V lost 1 base to trimming and J lost 2 bases, with 7 bases between them.

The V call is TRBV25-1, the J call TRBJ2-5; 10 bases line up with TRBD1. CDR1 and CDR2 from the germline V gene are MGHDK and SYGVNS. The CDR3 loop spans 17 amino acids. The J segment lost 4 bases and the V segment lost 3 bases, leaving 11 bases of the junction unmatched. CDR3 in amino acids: CASSETTGGERGETQYF. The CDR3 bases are TGTGCCAGCAGTGAGACGACAGGGGGCGAAAGAGGAGAGACCCAGTACTTC.

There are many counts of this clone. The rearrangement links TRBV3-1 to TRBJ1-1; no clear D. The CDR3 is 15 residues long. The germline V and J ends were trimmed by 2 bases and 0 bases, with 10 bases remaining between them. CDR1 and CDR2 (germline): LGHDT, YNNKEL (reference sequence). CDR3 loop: CASSQQIGMNTEAFF. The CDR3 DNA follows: TGTGCCAGCAGCCAACAGATAGGTATGAACACTGAAGCTTTCTTT.